This record covers a single T cell receptor (beta chain). The antigen is unknown. Germline CDR1 KGHSH, CDR2 LQKENI. The CDR3 sequence is 14 residues long. With 6 bases clipped from V and 4 bases from J, the junction kept 9 bases outside the gene matches. The sample is drawn from a study of cytomegalovirus exposure and HLA in healthy donors. Across the study: The 120 validation repertoires were produced on the same platform as the roughly 700 repertoires of the first cohort. This was reported in a later analysis.

Findings and limits, study-wide: Researchers catalogued about 150 TCR beta chains as cytomegalovirus-associated. For most TCR sequences rarity was the rule, although some public TCRs occurred in many donors.

Method: immunoSEQ multiplex PCR; TCRdb's copy keeps in-frame clones and lacks some. The sample holds around 80,000 clones, around 95% seen once. The sequence was collected from a young woman in good health and CMV-seronegative. This sequence joins TRBV18 and TRBJ2-7; TRBD1 matches 7 bases. Sequencing input: PBMCs. The CDR3 nucleotides read TGTGCCAGCTCCTCTCGACAGGGCCTGTACGAGCAGTACTTC. Its translation: CASSSRQGLYEQYF.